This passage covers 14 T cell receptor beta chains from one sample sequenced in a study of blood T cells in healthy people across ages. A sample-barcoded 5' primer and a J-beta primer mix were used in a second PCR of roughly 6 to 11 cycles. TCRdb processed the 5' RACE reads anew with MiXCR; each CDR3 protein has one entry. The table shows roughly 550,000 distinct CDR3 sequences, with approximately 25% occurring only once. These sequences were also reported in another study, on T cells of mothers and their children.

Sequenced: blood. The receptors originated from a boy aged 5-17 years in good health.

The table lists this clonotype with many counts. The chain has TRBV28 and TRBJ2-5; no reliable D call. The CDR3 totals 13 residues. Germline V gene lookup returns CDR1 MDHEN and CDR2 SYDVKM. The V gene lost 4 bases and the J gene lost 11 bases, with 17 bases spanning the gap. The CDR3 DNA is TGTGCCAGCAGTTGGATCTACGGCTCAAAGCAGTACTTC. Translating gives CASSWIYGSKQYF.

This clonotype has just a few counts. A read error may produce the germline difference seen at one junction end. V is TRBV10-3 and J is TRBJ2-7; D call uncertain. CDR3 length: 12 residues. The V gene's germline CDR1 is ENHRY and CDR2 SYGVKD. The CDR3 sequence: CAIRDGSYEQYF. The CDR3 nucleotides are TGTGCCATCCGTGACGGCTCCTACGAGCAGTACTTC.

V is TRBV6-5 and J is TRBJ2-3; 11 bases map to TRBD2. Trimming removed 3 bases from V and 0 bases from J; junction bases left unmatched: 11. From germline, CDR1 is MNHEY and CDR2 SVGAGI. The CDR3 loop spans 19 amino acids. In nucleotides, the CDR3 is TGTGCCAGCAGTTATTTGGGTCTAGCGGGGGGTCCTAGCACAGATACGCAGTATTTT. Protein product: CASSYLGLAGGPSTDTQYF.

This chain connects TRBV27 to TRBJ2-5, with 11 bases identical to TRBD2. The CDR3 spans 15 residues. Germline CDR1 is MNHEY and CDR2 is SMNVEV (reference sequence). V trimming: 5 bases; J trimming: 7 bases; junction bases outside the gene matches: 9. The CDR3 region has the DNA TGTGCCAGCAGTCCTCTAGCGGGGGGCTTGACGACCCAGTACTTC. It encodes CASSPLAGGLTTQYF.

The chain links TRBV9 to TRBJ1-1, with a possible D match to TRBD1 (5 bases). V lost 3 bases and J 4 bases, leaving 22 bases between the germline ends. Germline assignment: CDR1 SGDLS and CDR2 YYNGEE. The CDR3 loop spans 17 amino acids. CDR3 sequence: CASSAPRAGGDATEAFF. The CDR3 region has the DNA TGTGCCAGCAGCGCCCCAAGGGCTGGAGGGGATGCCACTGAAGCTTTCTTT.

This clonotype was counted between two and nine times. V is TRBV27 and J is TRBJ1-5, with D uncertain. Germline-derived CDR1 and CDR2 are MNHEY and SMNVEV (reference sequence). The V gene lost 5 bases and the J gene lost 0 bases, with 11 bases spanning the gap. CDR3 length equals 15 residues. The CDR3 protein is CASSLSPGSNQPQHF. CDR3 nucleotides: TGTGCCAGCAGTCTTTCGCCCGGTAGCAATCAGCCCCAGCATTTT.

This rearrangement joins TRBV7-9 to TRBJ1-6, with a possible D match to TRBD1 (5 bases). V lost 1 base and J 7 bases, leaving 11 bases between the germline ends. The length of the CDR3 is 15 residues. Germline CDR1 SEHNR, CDR2 FQNEAQ (reference sequence). DNA for the CDR3: TGTGCCAGCAGCTTAGAGGCAGGGACGAATTCACCCCTCCACTTT. Translation: CASSLEAGTNSPLHF.

The V call is TRBV6-5, the J call TRBJ2-5; D is tentatively TRBD1 or TRBD2 (5 bases each). This CDR3 is built from 14 residues. The V end lost 3 bases, the J end lost 1 base, and 9 bases lay between the germline ends. The germline V gene has CDR1 MNHEY and CDR2 SVGAGI. CDR3 nucleotides: TGTGCCAGCAGTTATAACGGGGCCCAAGAGACCCAGTACTTC. It yields the protein CASSYNGAQETQYF.

This sequence joins TRBV7-2 and TRBJ1-1; D uncertain. Looked up from germline, CDR1 is SGHTA and CDR2 is FQGNSA. The CDR3 spans 16 residues. Trimming took 1 base from V and 1 from J, leaving 13 bases between them. CDR3 coding DNA: TGTGCCAGCAGCTTAGATAAGACGGACCAGAACACTGAAGCTTTCTTT. Translation gives CASSLDKTDQNTEAFF.

This clonotype was counted only a few times. The CDR3, as DNA: TGTGCCAGCAGTGATAAACAGGGAGACAGCACAGATACGCAGTATTTT. This codes for CASSDKQGDSTDTQYF. The chain combines TRBV2 with TRBJ2-3; a possible D gene is TRBD1 (6 bases). The CDR3 contains 16 residues. CDR1 and CDR2 (germline): SNHLY, FYNNEI. V lost 3 bases to trimming and J lost 0 bases, with 13 bases between them.

V usage is TRBV12-3 or TRBV12-4 and J usage is TRBJ2-7, with 9 nucleotides matching TRBD1. The CDR3 runs 13 residues. V lost 7 bases and J lost 5; bases outside the gene matches: 6. Written as DNA, the CDR3 is TGTGCCAGCACCCTGGACAGGGGAAACGAGCAGTACTTC. This translates into CASTLDRGNEQYF.

This clonotype was detected only a few times. The chain has TRBV3-1 and TRBJ2-1; TRBD2 matches at 10 bases. From germline, CDR1 is LGHDT and CDR2 YNNKEL (reference sequence). Germline trimming cut 4 bases from V and 3 bases from J; bases unmatched to any gene: 3. The CDR3 sequence is 15 residues long. The chain's CDR3 is CASSRASGSYNEQFF. The CDR3 bases are TGTGCCAGCAGCCGAGCTAGCGGGAGCTACAATGAGCAGTTCTTC.

The sample holds a few counts of this clonotype. The CDR3 region is CASSPPTGNGYTF. For the CDR3, the DNA is TGTGCCAGCAGTCCCCCGACAGGGAACGGCTACACCTTC. V is TRBV28 and J is TRBJ1-2; the match to TRBD1 covers 7 bases. V was pared by 5 bases and J by 8 bases, with 8 bases of the junction left unmatched. Germline values: CDR1 MDHEN, CDR2 SYDVKM. This CDR3 spans 13 amino acids.

In this sample, this clonotype turned up a few times. The chain has TRBV11-2 and TRBJ2-3; D might be TRBD1 or TRBD2, each matching 6 bases. The V and J ends lost 0 bases and 4 bases respectively, with 14 bases between them. There are 16 residues in the CDR3. Germline V gene data show CDR1 as SGHAT and CDR2 as FQNNGV. CDR3 residues: CASSLDSRRGADTQYF. CDR3 nucleotide sequence: TGTGCCAGCAGCTTAGATTCCCGTAGGGGGGCAGATACGCAGTATTTT.